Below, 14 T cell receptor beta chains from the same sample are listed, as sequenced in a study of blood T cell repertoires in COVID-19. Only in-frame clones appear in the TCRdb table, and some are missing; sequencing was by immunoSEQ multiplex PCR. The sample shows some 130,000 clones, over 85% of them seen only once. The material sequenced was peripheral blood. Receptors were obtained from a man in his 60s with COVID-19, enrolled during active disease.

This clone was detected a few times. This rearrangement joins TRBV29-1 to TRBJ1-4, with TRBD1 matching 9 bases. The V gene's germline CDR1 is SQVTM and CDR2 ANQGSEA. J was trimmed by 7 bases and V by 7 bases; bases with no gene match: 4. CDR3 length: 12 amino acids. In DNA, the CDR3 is TGCAGCGGCCGGACAGGGGCTGAAAAACTGTTTTTT. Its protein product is CSGRTGAEKLFF.

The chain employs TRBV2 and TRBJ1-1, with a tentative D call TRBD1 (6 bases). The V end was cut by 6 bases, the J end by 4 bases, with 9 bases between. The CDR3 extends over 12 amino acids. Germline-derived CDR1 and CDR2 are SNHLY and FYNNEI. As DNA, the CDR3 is TGTGCCAGCAGAGGGGGGGGCACTGAAGCTTTCTTT. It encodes CASRGGGTEAFF.

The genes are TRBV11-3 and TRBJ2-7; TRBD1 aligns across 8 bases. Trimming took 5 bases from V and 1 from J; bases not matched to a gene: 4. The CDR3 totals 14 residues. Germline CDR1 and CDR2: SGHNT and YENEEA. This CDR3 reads CASSRDRNSYEQYF. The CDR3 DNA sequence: TGTGCCAGCAGCCGGGACAGGAATTCCTACGAGCAGTACTTC.

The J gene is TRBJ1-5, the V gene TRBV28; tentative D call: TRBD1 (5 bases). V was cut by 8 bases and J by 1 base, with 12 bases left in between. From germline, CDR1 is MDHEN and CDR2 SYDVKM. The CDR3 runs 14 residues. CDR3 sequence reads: CASFRVGSNQPQHF. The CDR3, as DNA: TGTGCCAGCTTCAGGGTGGGGAGCAATCAGCCCCAGCATTTT. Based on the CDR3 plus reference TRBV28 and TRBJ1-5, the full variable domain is DVKVTQSSRYLVKRTGEKVFLECVQDMDHENMFWYRQDPGLGLRLIYFSYDVKMKEKGDIPEGYSVSREKKERFSLILESASTNQTSMYLCASFRVGSNQPQHFGDGTRLSIL.

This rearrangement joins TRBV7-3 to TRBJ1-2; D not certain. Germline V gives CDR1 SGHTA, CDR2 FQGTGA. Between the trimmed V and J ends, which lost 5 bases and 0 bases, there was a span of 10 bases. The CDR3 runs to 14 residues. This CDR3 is CASSPSRANYGYTF. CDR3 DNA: TGTGCCAGCAGCCCTTCAAGAGCTAACTATGGCTACACCTTC.

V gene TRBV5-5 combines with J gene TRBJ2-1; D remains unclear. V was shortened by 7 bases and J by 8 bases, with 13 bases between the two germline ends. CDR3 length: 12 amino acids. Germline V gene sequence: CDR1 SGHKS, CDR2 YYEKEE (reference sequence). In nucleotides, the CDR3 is TGTGCCAGCCGAGGTTTTATCGATGAGCAGTTCTTC. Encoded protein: CASRGFIDEQFF. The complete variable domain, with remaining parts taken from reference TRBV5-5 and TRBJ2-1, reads DAGVTQSPTHLIKTRGQQVTLRCSPISGHKSVSWYQQVLGQGPQFIFQYYEKEERGRGNFPDRFSARQFPNYSSELNVNALLLGDSALYLCASRGFIDEQFFGPGTRLTVL.

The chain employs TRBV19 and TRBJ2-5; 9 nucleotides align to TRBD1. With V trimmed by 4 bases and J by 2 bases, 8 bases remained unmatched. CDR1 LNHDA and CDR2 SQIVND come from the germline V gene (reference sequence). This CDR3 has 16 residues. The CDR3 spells CASSTKTGGEQETQYF. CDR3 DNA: TGTGCCAGTAGTACAAAGACAGGGGGTGAACAAGAGACCCAGTACTTC.

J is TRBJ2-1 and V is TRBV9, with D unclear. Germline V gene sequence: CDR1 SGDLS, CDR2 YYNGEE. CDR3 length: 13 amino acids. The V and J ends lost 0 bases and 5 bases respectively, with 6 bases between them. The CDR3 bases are TGTGCCAGCAGCGTAGGGCTCGACAATGAGCAGTTCTTC. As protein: CASSVGLDNEQFF.

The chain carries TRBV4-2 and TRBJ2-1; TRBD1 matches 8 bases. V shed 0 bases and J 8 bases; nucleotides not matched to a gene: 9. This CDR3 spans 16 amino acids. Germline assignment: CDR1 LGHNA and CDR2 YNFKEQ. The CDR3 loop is CASSQDLSRGLDEQFF. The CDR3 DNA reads TGTGCCAGCAGCCAAGATCTATCCAGGGGGCTGGATGAGCAGTTCTTC.

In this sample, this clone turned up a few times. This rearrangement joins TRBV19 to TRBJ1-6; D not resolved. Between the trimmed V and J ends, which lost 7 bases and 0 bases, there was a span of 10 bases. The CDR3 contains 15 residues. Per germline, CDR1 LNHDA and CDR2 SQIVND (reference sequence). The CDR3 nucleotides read TGTGCCAGTAACTCCGCGAGCTCCTATAATTCACCCCTCCACTTT. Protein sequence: CASNSASSYNSPLHF.

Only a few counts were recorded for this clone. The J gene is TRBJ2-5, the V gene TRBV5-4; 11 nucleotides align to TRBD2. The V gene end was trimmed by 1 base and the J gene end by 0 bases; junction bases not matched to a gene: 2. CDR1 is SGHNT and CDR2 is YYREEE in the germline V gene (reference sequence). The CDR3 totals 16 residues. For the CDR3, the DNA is TGTGCCAGCAGCTTGATAGCGGGAGGGGACCAAGAGACCCAGTACTTC. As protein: CASSLIAGGDQETQYF.

DNA of the CDR3: TGTGCCAGCAGCATGGGACTAGCGAACAATGAGCAGTTCTTC. It translates to CASSMGLANNEQFF. This rearrangement joins TRBV5-4 to TRBJ2-1, with 10 bases matching TRBD2. After removal of 4 bases from V and 5 bases from J, the junction contained 3 bases not matched to a gene. Germline CDR1 is SGHNT and CDR2 is YYREEE (reference sequence). This CDR3 region has 14 residues.

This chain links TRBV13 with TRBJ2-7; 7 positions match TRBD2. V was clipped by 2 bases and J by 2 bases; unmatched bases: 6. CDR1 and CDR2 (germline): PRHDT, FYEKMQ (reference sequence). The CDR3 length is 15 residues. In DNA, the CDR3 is TGTGCCAGCAGCTTATTAGCTAGCGGAGCCTACGAGCAGTACTTC. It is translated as CASSLLASGAYEQYF.

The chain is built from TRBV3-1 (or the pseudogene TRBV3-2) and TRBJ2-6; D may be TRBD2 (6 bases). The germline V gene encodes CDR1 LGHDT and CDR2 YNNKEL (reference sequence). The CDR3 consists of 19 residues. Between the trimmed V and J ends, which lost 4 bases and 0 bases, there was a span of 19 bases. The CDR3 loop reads CASSPTYLGLFSGANVLTF. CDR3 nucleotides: TGTGCCAGCAGCCCTACCTACCTCGGACTATTCTCTGGGGCCAACGTCCTGACTTTC.